These 10 T cell receptor beta chains originate from one sample sequenced in a study of Graves' ophthalmopathy and Graves' hyperthyroidism. Amplification of the TCR beta CDR3 regions used RNA transcripts (as template). The workflow started with a first-round RT-PCR run with HTBI primers and then moved on to a second-round multiplex PCR. TCRdb ran MiXCR on the multiplex PCR reads and lists one entry per CDR3 protein. The sample lists 300,000 to 450,000 distinct CDR3 sequences; approximately 18% were seen once. Material for sequencing was peripheral blood. The source of these receptors is an adult woman with stable Graves' hyperthyroidism.

There are many counts of this clonotype. The V call is TRBV28, the J call TRBJ1-5; 8 positions match TRBD1. The CDR3 covers 16 residues. Germline V gives CDR1 MDHEN, CDR2 SYDVKM. The junction had 9 bases not matched to a gene; V was cut back by 1 base and J by 7 bases. The CDR3 DNA sequence: TGTGCCAGCAGTTTATATCCTCAGGGGGCGCGACAGCCCCAGCATTTT. Encoded protein: CASSLYPQGARQPQHF.

In its sample, this clonotype was seen many times. The chain uses TRBV28 and TRBJ1-5; tentatively, D is TRBD1 (5 bases). This CDR3 is built from 12 residues. V shed 5 bases and J shed 8 bases, with 10 bases lying between them. Germline V gene lookup returns CDR1 MDHEN and CDR2 SYDVKM. CDR3 loop: CASSPRDEPQHF. The CDR3 DNA reads as TGTGCCAGCAGTCCCAGGGACGAGCCCCAGCATTTT.

This clonotype was seen repeatedly, ten times or more. This rearrangement joins TRBV12-3 or TRBV12-4 to TRBJ2-5, with D possibly matching TRBD1 (6 bases). V lost 4 bases and J lost 2, with 11 bases in between. The CDR3 consists of 14 residues. CDR3 nucleotide sequence: TGTGCCAGCAGTTCCCTGGACAGACAAGAGACCCAGTACTTC. Translating gives CASSSLDRQETQYF.

The sample holds many counts of this clonotype. V and J are TRBV10-3 and TRBJ2-2; 12 bases are a match to TRBD1. J gave up 6 bases and V 4 bases, and 3 bases lay outside the gene matches. Germline V CDR1 and CDR2: ENHRY, SYGVKD. This CDR3 comprises 15 residues. The CDR3 DNA sequence: TGTGCCATCAGTGCCGGGACAGGGGGCCCCGGGGAGCTGTTTTTT. Protein sequence: CAISAGTGGPGELFF.

This clonotype was counted at least ten times. The chain is built from TRBV2 and TRBJ2-5; 7 nucleotides line up with TRBD2. Germline V gene sequence: CDR1 SNHLY, CDR2 FYNNEI. The junction had 9 bases not matched to a gene; V was cut back by 4 bases and J by 4 bases. The CDR3 has 15 amino acids. Here the CDR3 reads CASSGGGLTGETQYF. The CDR3 region has the DNA TGTGCCAGCAGTGGGGGGGGACTAACGGGAGAGACCCAGTACTTC.

This clonotype came up many times. The chain combines TRBV20-1 with TRBJ2-7; 7 bases line up with TRBD2. Germline V CDR1 and CDR2: DFQATT, SNEGSKA (reference sequence). V shed 4 bases, J shed 0 bases, and the junction held 9 bases outside the gene matches. The CDR3 consists of 15 residues. CDR3 region: CSATPWSSGSYEQYF. The DNA for the CDR3 is TGCAGTGCTACCCCCTGGTCTAGCGGCTCCTACGAGCAGTACTTC.

This clonotype was observed at least ten times. The genes are TRBV2 and TRBJ2-5, with a possible D match to TRBD1 (5 bases). The ends were cut back, 6 bases at V and 5 bases at J, with 13 bases in the middle. Per germline, CDR1 SNHLY and CDR2 FYNNEI. The CDR3 length is 13 residues. Here the CDR3 reads CASRRRAGETQYF. CDR3 bases: TGTGCCAGCAGACGCAGGGCAGGGGAGACCCAGTACTTC.

The V gene is TRBV11-2, the J gene TRBJ2-5; 7 bases map to TRBD2. Germline lookup yields CDR1 SGHAT and CDR2 FQNNGV. V trimming: 2 bases; J trimming: 3 bases; junction bases outside the gene matches: 6. The CDR3 runs to 15 residues. Here the CDR3 DNA reads TGTGCCAGCAGCTTACAGATAGCGGGCGAAGAGACCCAGTACTTC. It encodes CASSLQIAGEETQYF. The variable domain in full, completed from reference TRBV11-2 and TRBJ2-5, reads EAGVAQSPRYKIIEKRQSVAFWCNPISGHATLYWYQQILGQGPKLLIQFQNNGVVDDSQLPKDRFSAERLKGVDSTLKIQPAKLEDSAVYLCASSLQIAGEETQYFGPGTRLLVL.

This clonotype was detected a few times. A junction boundary mismatches the germline segment, possibly from a read error. The rearrangement uses TRBV7-8 and TRBJ2-4, with 10 bases lining up with TRBD1. CDR1 and CDR2 from the germline V gene are SGHVS and FQNEAQ. This CDR3 comprises 15 residues. The CDR3 protein is CASSSRQGAPNIKYF. In DNA, the CDR3 is TGTGCCAGCAGCTCAAGACAGGGGGCGCCGAACATTAAGTACTTC.

This clonotype was seen at least ten times. The chain combines TRBV12-3 or TRBV12-4 with TRBJ2-7, with D tentatively TRBD2 (6 bases). This CDR3 region has 13 residues. Trimming took off 4 bases at V and 3 bases at J, with 10 bases between the two ends. The CDR3 DNA follows: TGTGCCAGCAGTTGGGGGGTGAACTACGAGCAGTACTTC. This gives the protein CASSWGVNYEQYF.